The following is a T cell receptor beta chain sequence with its context. Its antigen remains unidentified. Looked up from germline, CDR1 is SQVTM and CDR2 is ANQGSEA. Trimming took off 8 bases at V and 6 bases at J, with 14 bases between the two ends. The length of the CDR3 is 12 residues. The sample is drawn from a study of shared clonotypes between healthy human individuals. The wider study: Donor ages ranged 18 to 49 years: a couple of women, a few men. Study-level findings and limits: Only a few donors were included, so the genetic and exposure-history diversity represented was limited.

Within Nashville, Tennessee resided all donors, each a Caucasian adult. A CD45RA+ naive subset and a CD45RA-negative memory subset were split from CD4+ cells. Here immunoSEQ multiplex PCR was the method, and the copy in TCRdb shows in-frame clones only, minus some. Of millions of clones listed, 80% to 95% are singletons. The rearrangement uses TRBV29-1 and TRBJ2-1; D tentatively reads TRBD1 or TRBD2 (5 bases each). The specimen sequenced was naive CD4+ T cells from PBMCs. Subset: CD45RA+ positively selected. The TCR sequence derives from a man aged 18 to 29 in good health. Some clones in this sample may be carry-over from other donors' samples. CDR3 amino acids: CSLCVGGNEQFF. The CDR3 DNA sequence: TGCAGCTTATGCGTTGGGGGCAATGAGCAGTTCTTC.